This TCR beta chain was observed in a study of blood T cells in healthy people across ages. Then a second PCR, running roughly 7 to 11 cycles, was carried out with a sample-barcoded 5' primer and a J-beta primer mix. TCRdb independently ran MiXCR on the 5' RACE reads; one entry per CDR3 protein. The sample contains roughly 1.4 million distinct CDR3 sequences, approximately 59% of which appear only once. Germline V gene data show CDR1 as SQVTM and CDR2 as ANQGSEA. The V gene end was trimmed by 5 bases and the J gene end by 3 bases; junction bases not matched to a gene: 6. This CDR3 contains 14 residues.

This clonotype originated in a man younger than 30 in good health. This chain joins TRBV29-1 and TRBJ2-7; 11 bases fit TRBD1. The source material was blood. CDR3 loop: CSVRTGGPHYEQYF. The DNA for the CDR3 is TGCAGCGTTCGGACAGGGGGCCCGCACTACGAGCAGTACTTC.